These 30 T cell receptor beta chains were sequenced from one sample in a study of cytomegalovirus exposure and HLA in healthy donors. Use of 60 Vbeta and 13 Jbeta primers characterized the PCR. This table comes from immunoSEQ multiplex PCR, and its TCRdb copy is limited to in-frame clones, with some not included. The sample has under 200,000 clones, around 80% seen once. What was sequenced was PBMCs. Receptor source: a man aged 40-55 years in good health and CMV-seronegative.

This chain uses TRBV19 with TRBJ2-7, with D tentatively TRBD1 (6 bases). The CDR3 extends over 14 amino acids. V gave up 3 bases and J gave up 2 bases, with 11 bases separating them. Germline lookup yields CDR1 LNHDA and CDR2 SQIVND (reference sequence). The CDR3 reads CASSIVRGTYEQYF. The CDR3 DNA reads as TGTGCCAGTAGTATCGTCAGGGGAACCTACGAGCAGTACTTC.

About this clone: Germline is not matched at one junction end, which may reflect a read error. The chain is built from TRBV11-2 and TRBJ2-1; 10 bases are a match to TRBD2. The CDR3 spans 16 residues. The germline CDR1 and CDR2 sequences are SGHAT and FQNNGV. CDR3 coding DNA: TGTGCCAGCACCTTACTTGGGGCTAGCGGGAGCAATGAGCAGTTCTTC. Protein sequence: CASTLLGASGSNEQFF.

The J gene is TRBJ1-2, the V gene TRBV2; TRBD1 is a possible D gene (6 bases). Between the trimmed V and J ends, which lost 8 bases and 6 bases, there was a span of 13 bases. This CDR3 region has 12 residues. CDR1 is SNHLY, CDR2 FYNNEI, per germline. The chain's CDR3 is CASYQGINGYTF. In DNA, the CDR3 is TGTGCCAGCTACCAGGGGATTAATGGCTACACCTTC.

J is TRBJ2-7 and V is TRBV6-5, with TRBD2 matching 7 bases. The CDR3 is 16 residues long. The trim removed 0 bases at V and 4 bases at J, leaving 9 bases unmatched. Germline CDR1 reads MNHEY; CDR2 reads SVGAGI. This CDR3 is CASSYSTRAGVYEQYF. For the CDR3, the DNA is TGTGCCAGCAGTTACTCTACTAGGGCGGGAGTATACGAGCAGTACTTC.

The genes are TRBV6-1 and TRBJ2-7; TRBD2 matches at 7 bases. Germline assignment: CDR1 MNHNS and CDR2 SASEGT. V dropped 8 bases and J dropped 0; count of bases not matched to a gene: 7. The CDR3 spans 14 residues. CDR3 region: CASLKGGFSYEQYF. Written as DNA, the CDR3 is TGTGCCAGCCTTAAGGGAGGGTTCTCCTACGAGCAGTACTTC.

The chain carries TRBV19 and TRBJ2-7, with D possibly being TRBD1 (5 bases). This CDR3 comprises 12 residues. V lost 6 bases, J lost 6 bases, and 12 bases lay in between. Germline loops: CDR1 LNHDA, CDR2 SQIVND (reference sequence). In DNA, the CDR3 is TGTGCCAGTAGGAGACAGTCCCTCGAGCAGTACTTC. Protein sequence: CASRRQSLEQYF.

The gene calls are TRBV18 and TRBJ2-2, with 7 bases fitting TRBD1. The CDR3 loop spans 14 amino acids. The germline CDR1 and CDR2 sequences are KGHSH and LQKENI. V shed 3 bases and J 6 bases; nucleotides not matched to a gene: 4. The CDR3 loop reads CASSPGQPAGELFF. DNA for the CDR3: TGTGCCAGCTCACCGGGACAGCCTGCCGGGGAGCTGTTTTTT.

V gene TRBV7-2 combines with J gene TRBJ1-2; TRBD1 aligns across 8 bases. The junction had 13 bases not matched to a gene; V was cut back by 3 bases and J by 4 bases. The CDR3 runs 17 residues. Germline-derived CDR1 and CDR2 are SGHTA and FQGNSA. CDR3 DNA sequence: TGTGCCAGCAGCTTTCGAACGGACAGGGACGGGGCCTATGGCTACACCTTC. Amino acids: CASSFRTDRDGAYGYTF.

The V and J genes are TRBV10-3 and TRBJ1-1, with TRBD1 identical over 10 bases. After removal of 8 bases from V and 3 bases from J, the junction contained 0 bases not matched to a gene. Germline CDR1 reads ENHRY; CDR2 reads SYGVKD. The CDR3 covers 12 residues. CDR3 in amino acids: CAIGTGDTEAFF. CDR3 nucleotides: TGTGCCATCGGGACAGGGGACACTGAAGCTTTCTTT.

The chain couples TRBV10-3 to TRBJ2-1, with TRBD2 as a possible D gene (5 bases). Germline V gene sequence: CDR1 ENHRY, CDR2 SYGVKD. CDR3 length equals 15 residues. Deletions cut 3 bases from V and 1 base from J, with 10 bases between. The CDR3 here is CAISDFTGSYNEQFF. Written as DNA, the CDR3 is TGTGCCATCAGTGACTTTACGGGATCCTACAATGAGCAGTTCTTC.

The chain uses TRBV15 and TRBJ1-2, with D unresolved. This CDR3 has 14 residues. Trimming pared 0 bases from V and 5 bases from J, leaving 10 bases between. The germline gives CDR1 LNHNV, CDR2 YYDKDF (reference sequence). The chain's CDR3 is CATSRDQARYGYTF. As DNA, the CDR3 is TGTGCCACCAGCAGAGATCAAGCACGGTATGGCTACACCTTC.

The chain uses TRBV7-2 and TRBJ2-7; 9 positions agree with TRBD2. Germline CDR1 and CDR2: SGHTA and FQGNSA. Unmatched junction bases numbered 4, after V lost 4 bases and J lost 3 bases. This CDR3 comprises 14 residues. CDR3 bases: TGTGCCAGCAGCTCGACTAGCGGAAGCTACGAGCAGTACTTC. Amino acids: CASSSTSGSYEQYF.

CDR3 amino acids: CASSSLRGEQYF. The CDR3 DNA sequence: TGTGCCAGCAGCTCCCTTAGGGGGGAGCAGTACTTC. This chain uses TRBV11-3 with TRBJ2-7; D perhaps matches TRBD1 (6 bases). V was clipped by 4 bases and J by 7 bases, with 11 bases between them. Germline values: CDR1 SGHNT, CDR2 YENEEA. The CDR3 is 12 residues long.

The rearrangement joins TRBV21-1 to TRBJ2-1; no check of the table's D call, TRBD2, against the DNA was made. TRBV21-1 is marked as a pseudogene. The CDR3 has 14 amino acids. The CDR3 DNA sequence: TGTGCCAGCAGCCGGGGGGCTAGTTACAATGAGCAGTTCTTC. Protein sequence: CASSRGASYNEQFF.

The chain recombines TRBV11-2 with TRBJ2-5; D might be TRBD2 (5 bases). The V end was cut by 4 bases, the J end by 5 bases, with 17 bases between. Per the germline V gene, CDR1 is SGHAT and CDR2 is FQNNGV. This CDR3 has 15 residues. Here the CDR3 reads CASSYSSGNEETQYF. As DNA, the CDR3 is TGTGCCAGCAGCTACTCGTCCGGGAACGAGGAGACCCAGTACTTC.

This clone appeared once. The genes are TRBV9 and TRBJ1-5; D not certain. Germline CDR1 is SGDLS and CDR2 is YYNGEE. The CDR3 is made up of 15 amino acids. Trimming removed 2 bases at V and 5 bases at J, with 14 bases between. CDR3 sequence (DNA): TGTGCCAGCAGCGTGTCCGTGCAAGAGGATCAGCCCCAGCATTTT. It translates to CASSVSVQEDQPQHF.

The chain carries TRBV4-2 and TRBJ2-1; 9 bases agree with TRBD1. Germline V CDR1 and CDR2: LGHNA, YNFKEQ. The CDR3 length is 15 residues. V was clipped by 1 base and J by 3 bases; unmatched bases: 1. The CDR3 DNA is TGTGCCAGCAGCCAAGTGGGACAGGGCTACAATGAGCAGTTCTTC. Protein: CASSQVGQGYNEQFF.

J is TRBJ2-7 and V is TRBV27, with 8 bases matching TRBD1. Germline lookup yields CDR1 MNHEY and CDR2 SMNVEV (reference sequence). The CDR3 is made up of 14 amino acids. The J segment lost 6 bases and the V segment lost 5 bases, leaving 9 bases of the junction unmatched. DNA of the CDR3: TGTGCCAGCAGTCCCCAGGGGGCGCAGGCCGAGCAGTACTTC. It codes for CASSPQGAQAEQYF.

This CDR3 reads CASSDRGGYTF. In DNA, the CDR3 is TGTGCCAGCAGCGACAGGGGAGGCTACACCTTC. The V gene is TRBV6-6, the J gene TRBJ1-2; 8 bases align to TRBD1. CDR1 is MNHNY and CDR2 is SVGAGI in the germline V gene (reference sequence). This CDR3 contains 11 residues. The junction had 2 bases not matched to a gene; V was cut back by 6 bases and J by 8 bases.

This clone is a singleton in its sample. The rearrangement uses TRBV7-2 and TRBJ2-3; 9 bases match TRBD2. The V gene's germline CDR1 is SGHTA and CDR2 FQGNSA. The CDR3 runs to 15 residues. V lost 6 bases to trimming and J lost 5 bases; unmatched junction nucleotides: 9. Here the CDR3 reads CASSLTSGGIDTQYF. As DNA, the CDR3 is TGTGCCAGCAGTCTGACTAGCGGAGGAATAGATACGCAGTATTTT.

The chain joins TRBV6-4 to TRBJ2-3, with 8 bases matching TRBD2. CDR1 is MRHNA and CDR2 is SNTAGT in the germline V gene. This CDR3 spans 16 amino acids. J lost 0 bases, V lost 4 bases, and 6 bases had no gene match. The CDR3 nucleotides read TGTGCCAGCAGTGTCTCCCCTAGCGGGAGCACAGATACGCAGTATTTT. Protein sequence: CASSVSPSGSTDTQYF.

V usage is TRBV27 and J usage is TRBJ2-7, with a possible D match to TRBD2 (5 bases). The CDR3 contains 12 residues. Germline values: CDR1 MNHEY, CDR2 SMNVEV (reference sequence). V lost 3 bases and J 6 bases, leaving 9 bases between the germline ends. CDR3: CASSFGGSEQYF. The CDR3 nucleotides are TGTGCCAGCAGTTTTGGTGGGAGCGAGCAGTACTTC.

This chain uses TRBV15 with TRBJ2-6, with TRBD1 as a possible D gene (6 bases). Germline loops: CDR1 LNHNV, CDR2 YYDKDF (reference sequence). The CDR3 spans 19 residues. With 2 bases removed from V and 1 base from J, the gap between germline ends came to 18 bases. The DNA for the CDR3 is TGTGCCACCAGCAGACACCGGGACACAATATTATCTGGGGCCAACGTCCTGACTTTC. This translates into CATSRHRDTILSGANVLTF.

The chain recombines TRBV5-1 with TRBJ1-1; 8 nucleotides match TRBD1. Losses at the gene ends were 5 bases for V and 6 bases for J; bases not matched to a gene: 6. Germline loops: CDR1 SGHRS, CDR2 YFSETQ. This CDR3 region has 13 residues. CDR3 sequence (DNA): TGCGCCAGCAGTCCAGGGGGCGCGGCTGAAGCTTTCTTT. Translated: CASSPGGAAEAFF.

The chain recombines TRBV6-6 with TRBJ2-7; 9 nucleotides align to TRBD2. Germline CDR1 is MNHNY and CDR2 is SVGAGI (reference sequence). This CDR3 is built from 13 residues. The junction had 9 bases not matched to a gene; V was cut back by 6 bases and J by 9 bases. The CDR3 loop is CASSPSGALGQYF. The CDR3 DNA reads TGTGCCAGCAGCCCTAGCGGGGCCCTAGGGCAGTACTTC.

V gene TRBV11-1 combines with J gene TRBJ2-7; 8 positions match TRBD2. Germline-derived CDR1 and CDR2 are SGHAT and FQDESV (reference sequence). The junction had 1 base not matched to a gene; V was cut back by 2 bases and J by 1 base. CDR3 length: 14 residues. CDR3 sequence reads: CASSLRGRSYEQYF. The DNA for the CDR3 is TGTGCCAGCAGCTTACGCGGGAGGTCCTACGAGCAGTACTTC.

The rearrangement links TRBV28 to TRBJ2-7; no clear D gene. In germline, CDR1 is MDHEN, CDR2 SYDVKM. This CDR3 is 14 amino acids long. Trimming stripped 7 bases from V and 1 base from J, with 14 bases between. In DNA form, the CDR3 reads TGTGCCAGCAAGTGGCATGGCGGATCCTACGAGCAGTACTTC. Encoded protein: CASKWHGGSYEQYF.

This chain links TRBV27 with TRBJ2-7, with D perhaps TRBD1 (6 bases). Germline V gene lookup returns CDR1 MNHEY and CDR2 SMNVEV (reference sequence). V was shortened by 2 bases and J by 2 bases, with 13 bases between the two germline ends. CDR3 length: 15 amino acids. The CDR3 nucleotides are TGTGCCAGCAGTTTACGGCAGGGGCTTACCTACGAGCAGTACTTC. It specifies CASSLRQGLTYEQYF.

The table lists this clone with a count of one. This chain joins TRBV28 and TRBJ1-6; D gene uncertain. V shed 6 bases and J shed 6 bases, with 18 bases lying between them. The CDR3 sequence is 16 residues long. CDR1 is MDHEN, CDR2 SYDVKM, per germline. The CDR3 nucleotides are TGTGCCAGCAGCCCGAACGCTACGCCGCGTAATTCACCCCTCCACTTT. Its translation is CASSPNATPRNSPLHF.

The chain couples TRBV6-5 to TRBJ2-1, with a tentative D call TRBD1 (6 bases). V gave up 7 bases and J gave up 4 bases, with 17 bases separating them. CDR3 length: 15 residues. Germline-derived CDR1 and CDR2 are MNHEY and SVGAGI. The CDR3 protein is CASKAGAGEYNEQFF. In DNA form, the CDR3 reads TGTGCCAGCAAGGCCGGGGCAGGGGAGTACAATGAGCAGTTCTTC.